The clone carrying this T cell receptor (beta chain) was seen more than once but under ten times. Its specificity is not known. These data belong to a study of early T cells in non-severe SARS-CoV-2 infection. Study context: From unsorted whole blood, bulk RNA was sequenced, and the chains remained unpaired.

Unique molecular identifiers were added to individual cDNA molecules. In TCRdb, the 5' RACE reads were re-called with MiXCR into one record per CDR3 protein. The data contain tens of thousands of distinct CDR3 sequences, over 4.5% of them singletons. Study-level points and caveats: VDJdb matching, biased toward anti-spike CD8 responses, missed private and CD4 specificities.

This TCR was sampled from an adult who was a healthcare worker with PCR-confirmed SARS-CoV-2 infection or an uninfected control (not recorded which). The sequenced sample consisted of whole blood.

This CDR3 is CASSPLVEDTQYF. The CDR3 DNA follows: TGTGCCAGCTCACCACTAGTAGAGGATACGCAGTATTTT. The genes are TRBV18 and TRBJ2-3, with D hard to call. This CDR3 is 13 amino acids long. The V gene's germline CDR1 is KGHSH and CDR2 LQKENI. V dropped 1 base and J dropped 6 bases, with 8 bases sitting between them.